This T cell receptor (beta chain) is drawn from a study of monozygotic twins with cystic fibrosis. Findings of the study overall: Shared CDR3 numbers were not associated with age, concordance or severity.

To note about this clone: Its antigen is unknown.

The V end lost 4 bases, the J end lost 2 bases, and 8 bases lay between the germline ends. This CDR3 spans 13 amino acids. Germline V gives CDR1 KGHSH, CDR2 LQKENI. Here immunoSEQ multiplex PCR was the method, and the copy in TCRdb shows in-frame clones only, minus some. The data hold 30,000 or so clones, with roughly nine tenths observed a single time. The chain links TRBV18 to TRBJ2-5; D call uncertain. This receptor was taken from a girl aged 2 to 9 with cystic fibrosis. What was sequenced was blood. CDR3 bases: TGTGCCAGCTCACGCACAGAACAAGAGACCCAGTACTTC. This codes for CASSRTEQETQYF.